A selection of T cell receptor beta chains follows, all from one sample in a study of blood T cell repertoires in COVID-19. Assay used: immunoSEQ multiplex PCR; TCRdb lists only in-frame clones, some missing. The table records around 30,000 clones, roughly 85% of them present only once. Sequenced input: peripheral blood. The receptors originated from an older woman with active COVID-19. CDR3s include the opening cysteine and the closing phenylalanine or tryptophan. A D gene is named only where the DNA matches it firmly. Part of the rows lack a size; the others show once, few, many or a class for expanded clones.

clone size	D gene	V gene	J gene	CDR3 DNA	CDR3 protein
NA	NA	TRBV19	TRBJ1-1	TGTGCCAGTAGTATAGAGGGGACACAGAACACTGAAGCTTTCTTT	CASSIEGTQNTEAFF
NA	TRBD2	TRBV6-5	TRBJ2-7	TGTGCCAGCAGGAGGGACTACACCTCCGGAGAGCAGTACTTC	CASRRDYTSGEQYF
NA	NA	TRBV5-4	TRBJ2-1	TGTGCCAGCAGCTTGGTTCGGGAAAGCAATGAGCAGTTCTTC	CASSLVRESNEQFF
NA	NA	TRBV7-2	TRBJ2-1	TGTGCCAGCAGCCTATTAGCTCGCAGCTCCTACAATGAGCAGTTCTTC	CASSLLARSSYNEQFF
NA	TRBD2	TRBV7-3	TRBJ2-1	TGTGCCAGCAGCTTCGCGACTAGCGGGGGGGCCACTGAGCAGTTCTTC	CASSFATSGGATEQFF
NA	NA	TRBV24-1	TRBJ1-5	TGTGCCACCAGTGACCGTACAGATCAGCCCCAGCATTTT	CATSDRTDQPQHF
few	NA	TRBV19	TRBJ1-2	TGTGCCAGTAGCCGGAACTATGGCTACACCTTC	CASSRNYGYTF
NA	NA	TRBV6-6	TRBJ2-1	TGTGCCAGCAGTTACGTAGTGGGGGCCTCCAGCGGTGAGCAGTTCTTC	CASSYVVGASSGEQFF
NA	NA	TRBV19	TRBJ2-1	TGTGCCAGTAGGAGAGGTACTAGCTTGACAACTAGCCAAGAAGGGCAGTTCTTC	CASRRGTSLTTSQEGQFF
NA	TRBD2	TRBV30	TRBJ2-2	TGTGCCTGGAGTGTACCTAGACTAGCGGGCACGAACACCGGGGAGCTGTTTTTT	CAWSVPRLAGTNTGELFF
NA	NA	TRBV19	TRBJ1-5	TGTGCCAGTAGTGACCCAATGGCGATCAGGTGGCCCCAGCATTTT	CASSDPMAIRWPQHF
NA	NA	TRBV5-1	TRBJ2-5	TGCGCCAGCAGCTTATCAACAGGGCCCCCACAAGAGACCCAGTACTTC	CASSLSTGPPQETQYF
NA	TRBD2	TRBV7-8	TRBJ2-1	TGTGCCAGCAGCCCAAGTAGGCTAGCGGTGGCCAATGAGCAGTTCTTC	CASSPSRLAVANEQFF
few	NA	TRBV4-2	TRBJ1-4	TGTGCCAGCAGCCAAGTCACCGGGACTCTGGATGAAAAACTGTTTTTT	CASSQVTGTLDEKLFF
NA	NA	TRBV29-1	TRBJ2-3	TGCAGCGTTGTCGGCGGACAGCTAAGCACAGATACGCAGTATTTT	CSVVGGQLSTDTQYF
NA	TRBD2	TRBV7-8	TRBJ2-1	TGTGCCAGCAGCCGCAGACTAGCGGGAGGGCCGGGTACCCCCTACAATGAGCAGTTCTTC	CASSRRLAGGPGTPYNEQFF
NA	TRBD2	TRBV10-1	TRBJ2-3	TGCGCCAGCAGTGAGGCTAGCGGGAGTACAGATACGCAGTATTTT	CASSEASGSTDTQYF
NA	NA	TRBV9	TRBJ1-2	TGTGCCAGCAGCGTCGGGGGGGATGGCTACACCTTC	CASSVGGDGYTF
once	TRBD1	TRBV28	TRBJ2-7	TGTGCCAGCAGTTCAGGGGGCTTTTACGAGCAGTACTTC	CASSSGGFYEQYF
NA	NA	TRBV4-1	TRBJ1-5	TGCGCCAGCAGCCATGGCCCGGGGCAGCCCCAGCATTTT	CASSHGPGQPQHF
NA	TRBD1	TRBV6-5	TRBJ1-2	TGTGCCAGCAGTTACAGGGGGCTTGGCTACACCTTC	CASSYRGLGYTF
NA	NA	TRBV7-9	TRBJ2-3	TGTGCCAGCAGCTTAGCGGCCACAGATACGCAGTATTTT	CASSLAATDTQYF
NA	NA	TRBV28	TRBJ2-1	TGTGCCTTCGGGGGGCGCCTGATCAATGAGCAGTTCTTC	CAFGGRLINEQFF
NA	TRBD2	TRBV5-1	TRBJ2-7	TGCGCCAGCAGCTTGGGGGCTGGGACTAGCGGGAGGGCCTCCTACGAGCAGTACTTC	CASSLGAGTSGRASYEQYF
NA	NA	TRBV28	TRBJ1-2	TGTGCCAGCAGTTTTTCTGGGGGGAACTATGGCTACACCTTC	CASSFSGGNYGYTF
NA	NA	TRBV6-1	TRBJ1-5	TGTGCCAGCAGTGAGAGGGGCAATCAGCCCCAGCATTTT	CASSERGNQPQHF
few	TRBD1	TRBV6-5	TRBJ2-7	TGTGCCAGCAGTTACCGGGACAGGTACGTCGAGCAGTACTTC	CASSYRDRYVEQYF
NA	NA	TRBV3-1/TRBV3-2	TRBJ1-5	TGTGCCAGCAGCCTGAGTGCTAATCAGCCCCAGCATTTT	CASSLSANQPQHF
NA	TRBD1	TRBV5-1	TRBJ2-4	TGCGCCAGCAGCTTGACAGGGGAGGCCAAAAACATTCAGTACTTC	CASSLTGEAKNIQYF
NA	NA	TRBV2	TRBJ2-1	TGTGCCAGCAGTGAAGACAGGGTGGTCTACAATGAGCAGTTCTTC	CASSEDRVVYNEQFF
NA	NA	TRBV24-1	TRBJ2-2	TGTGCACCCGAAAAACAGACGAACACCGGGGAGCTGTTTTTT	CAPEKQTNTGELFF
once	NA	TRBV6-5	TRBJ2-5	TGTGCCAGCACCGAGACTAGTTTACGAGAGACCCAGTACTTC	CASTETSLRETQYF
NA	NA	TRBV11-2	TRBJ2-7	TGTGCCAGCAGCTTAGTTTTCCAGGGGCCCTACGAGCAGTACTTC	CASSLVFQGPYEQYF
NA	TRBD2	TRBV7-2	TRBJ2-2	TGTGCCAGCAGCTCCTCGCGTAGCGGGAGGGGCGGGGAGCTGTTTTTT	CASSSSRSGRGGELFF
NA	TRBD1	TRBV2	TRBJ1-2	TGTGCCAGCTTTCGTACAGGGGGGAACTATGGCTACACCTTC	CASFRTGGNYGYTF
NA	TRBD2	TRBV30	TRBJ2-1	TGTGCCTGGGGGGGACGGCTAGCGGTCTACAATGAGCAGTTCTTC	CAWGGRLAVYNEQFF
NA	NA	TRBV18	TRBJ1-1	TGTGCCAGCTCACCAAGCATGCGGTCGAACACTGAAGCTTTCTTT	CASSPSMRSNTEAFF
once	TRBD2	TRBV2	TRBJ2-2	TGTGCCAGCAGTCTGAGACAGACATATAGCGGGAGGGCCTGGGGCGGGGAGCTGTTTTTT	CASSLRQTYSGRAWGGELFF
NA	TRBD1	TRBV5-4	TRBJ1-2	TGTGCCAGCAGCTCACAGACCGCCGAGGCAGGGGGTGGCTACACCTTC	CASSSQTAEAGGGYTF
NA	NA	TRBV28	TRBJ1-6	TGTGCCAGCAGTTTCTCGCCCGGGGGTCAGTCACCCCTCCACTTT	CASSFSPGGQSPLHF
once	NA	TRBV27	TRBJ1-1	TGTGCCAGCCGCAGGGTTCGGGACACTGAAGCTTTCTTT	CASRRVRDTEAFF
few	NA	TRBV2	TRBJ1-4	TGTGCCAGCAACCGGGATCATAATGAAAAACTGTTTTTT	CASNRDHNEKLFF
NA	TRBD1	TRBV5-5	TRBJ1-2	TGTGCCAGCAGCGCCACGGGACAGGCCTATGGCTACACCTTC	CASSATGQAYGYTF
NA	TRBD2	TRBV6-7	TRBJ2-5	TGTGCCAGCAGTTGGCGCCTAGCGGGGGGAACCCAAGAGACCCAGTACTTC	CASSWRLAGGTQETQYF